The present TCR beta chain was sequenced within a study of cytomegalovirus exposure and HLA in healthy donors. CDR1 and CDR2 (germline): LGHNA, YNFKEQ. With 6 bases clipped from V and 8 bases from J, the junction kept 8 bases outside the gene matches. This CDR3 region has 14 residues. Overall study findings and caveats: Later analysis placed DRB1 highest and HLA-C lowest in TCR association rates, which differed by HLA locus. Some TCR beta chains (roughly 150 of them) were listed as cytomegalovirus-associated. A later analysis reportedly identified an Asian-associated ancestry cluster as carrying fewer N-insertions than the approximately 710-donor mean.

Note on this clone: No antigen is known for it. This specimen includes other DNA sequences encoding the same CDR3.

The PCR made use of 60 Vbeta and 13 Jbeta primers. TCRdb's table, derived via immunoSEQ multiplex PCR, lists solely in-frame clones and lacks some. The repertoire holds 200,000 or so clones, with around 80% as singletons. The specimen was PBMCs. The rearrangement links TRBV4-2 to TRBJ1-4, with 8 bases lining up with TRBD1. This sequence was found in a man in his forties in good health and CMV-seronegative. CDR3: CASSLGQGREKLFF. CDR3 bases: TGTGCCAGCAGTCTTGGACAGGGCCGGGAAAAACTGTTTTTT.